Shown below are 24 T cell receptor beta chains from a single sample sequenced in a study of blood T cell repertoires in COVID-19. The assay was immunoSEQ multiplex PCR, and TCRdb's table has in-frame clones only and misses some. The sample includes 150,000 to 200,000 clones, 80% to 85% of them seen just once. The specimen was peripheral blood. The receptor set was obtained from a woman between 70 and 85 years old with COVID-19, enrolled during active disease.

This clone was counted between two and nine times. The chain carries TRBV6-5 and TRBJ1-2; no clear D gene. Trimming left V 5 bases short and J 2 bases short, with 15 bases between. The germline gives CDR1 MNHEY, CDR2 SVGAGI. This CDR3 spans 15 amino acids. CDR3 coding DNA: TGTGCCAGCAGTCGCGAGTGGACTGGCAACTATGGCTACACCTTC. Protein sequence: CASSREWTGNYGYTF.

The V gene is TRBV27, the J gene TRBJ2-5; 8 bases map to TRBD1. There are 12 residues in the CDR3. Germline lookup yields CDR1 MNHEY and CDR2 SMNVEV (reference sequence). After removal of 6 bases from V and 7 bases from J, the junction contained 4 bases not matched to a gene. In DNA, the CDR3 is TGTGCCAGCAGCCTTGACAGGGGGACCCAGTACTTC. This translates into CASSLDRGTQYF.

The CDR3 DNA follows: TGTGCCACAGGATTAGGGGGTGACCAGCCCCAGCATTTT. Translated: CATGLGGDQPQHF. The chain recombines TRBV2 with TRBJ1-5, with D perhaps matching TRBD1 (6 bases). V dropped 10 bases and J dropped 7 bases, with 17 bases sitting between them. CDR3 length: 13 amino acids. In germline, CDR1 is SNHLY, CDR2 FYNNEI.

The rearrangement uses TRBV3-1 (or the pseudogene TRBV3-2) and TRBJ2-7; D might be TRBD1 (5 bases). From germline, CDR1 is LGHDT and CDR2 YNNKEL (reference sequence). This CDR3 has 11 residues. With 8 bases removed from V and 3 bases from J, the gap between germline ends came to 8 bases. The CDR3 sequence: CASGRGYEQYF. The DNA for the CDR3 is TGTGCCAGCGGAAGGGGCTACGAGCAGTACTTC.

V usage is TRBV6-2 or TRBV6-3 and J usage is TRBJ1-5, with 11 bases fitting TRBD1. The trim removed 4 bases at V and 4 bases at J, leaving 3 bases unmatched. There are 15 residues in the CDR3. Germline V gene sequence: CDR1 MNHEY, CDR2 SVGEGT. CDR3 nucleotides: TGTGCCAGCAGTTGGACAGGGGGCGTAAATCAGCCCCAGCATTTT. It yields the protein CASSWTGGVNQPQHF.

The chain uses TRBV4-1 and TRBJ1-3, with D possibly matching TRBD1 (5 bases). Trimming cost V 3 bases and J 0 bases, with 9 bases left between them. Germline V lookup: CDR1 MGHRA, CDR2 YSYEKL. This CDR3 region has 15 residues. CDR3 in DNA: TGCGCCAGCAGCCATGGGGACTTCTCTGGAAACACCATATATTTT. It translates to CASSHGDFSGNTIYF.

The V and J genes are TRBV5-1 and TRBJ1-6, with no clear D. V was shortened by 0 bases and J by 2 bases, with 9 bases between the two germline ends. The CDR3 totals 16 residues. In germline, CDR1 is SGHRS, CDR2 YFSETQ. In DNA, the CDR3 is TGCGCCAGCAGCTTGGGTGACATAACCTATAATTCACCCCTCCACTTT. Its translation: CASSLGDITYNSPLHF.

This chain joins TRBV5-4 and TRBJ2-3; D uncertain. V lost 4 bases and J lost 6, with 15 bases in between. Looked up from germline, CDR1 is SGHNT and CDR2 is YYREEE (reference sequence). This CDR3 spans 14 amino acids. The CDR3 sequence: CASSTERRMDTQYF. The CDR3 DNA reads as TGTGCCAGCAGCACCGAACGCAGGATGGATACGCAGTATTTT.

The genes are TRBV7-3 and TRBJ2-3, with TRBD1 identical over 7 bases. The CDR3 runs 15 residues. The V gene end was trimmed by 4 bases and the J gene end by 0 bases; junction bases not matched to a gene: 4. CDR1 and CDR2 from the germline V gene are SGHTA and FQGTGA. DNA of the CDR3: TGTGCCAGCAGCTCAGGGGGTTCTAGCACAGATACGCAGTATTTT. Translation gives CASSSGGSSTDTQYF.

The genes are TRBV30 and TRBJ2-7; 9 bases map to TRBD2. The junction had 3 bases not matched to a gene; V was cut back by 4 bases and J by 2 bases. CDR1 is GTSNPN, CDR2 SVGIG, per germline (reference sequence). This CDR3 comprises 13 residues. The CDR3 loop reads CAWTSGNAYEQYF. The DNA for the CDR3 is TGTGCCTGGACTAGCGGGAATGCCTACGAGCAGTACTTC.

CDR3 coding DNA: TGTGCCAGCAGAAAGCCCACAGGGAACTATGGCTACACCTTC. Protein: CASRKPTGNYGYTF. The V gene is TRBV28, the J gene TRBJ1-2; possible D gene TRBD1, 6 bases. The V gene lost 6 bases and the J gene lost 2 bases, with 13 bases spanning the gap. Germline CDR1 reads MDHEN; CDR2 reads SYDVKM. CDR3 length: 14 amino acids.

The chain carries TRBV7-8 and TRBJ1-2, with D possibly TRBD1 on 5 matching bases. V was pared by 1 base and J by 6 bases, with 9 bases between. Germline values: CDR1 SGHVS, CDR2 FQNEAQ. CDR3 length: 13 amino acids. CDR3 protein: CASSLGGRDGYTF. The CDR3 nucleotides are TGTGCCAGCAGCTTAGGGGGGAGGGATGGCTACACCTTC.

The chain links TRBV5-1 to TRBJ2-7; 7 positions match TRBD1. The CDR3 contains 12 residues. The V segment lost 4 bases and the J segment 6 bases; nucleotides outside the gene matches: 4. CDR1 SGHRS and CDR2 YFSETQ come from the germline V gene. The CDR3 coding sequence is TGCGCCAGCAGCGTGACAGGGCCCGAGCAGTACTTC. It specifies CASSVTGPEQYF.

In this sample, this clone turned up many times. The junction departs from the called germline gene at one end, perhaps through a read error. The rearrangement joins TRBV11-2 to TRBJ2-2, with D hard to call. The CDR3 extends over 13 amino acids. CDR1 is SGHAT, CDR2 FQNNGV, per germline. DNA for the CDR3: TGTGCCAGCAGTTTAGCCGGGACCGGGGAGCTGTTTTTT. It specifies CASSLAGTGELFF.

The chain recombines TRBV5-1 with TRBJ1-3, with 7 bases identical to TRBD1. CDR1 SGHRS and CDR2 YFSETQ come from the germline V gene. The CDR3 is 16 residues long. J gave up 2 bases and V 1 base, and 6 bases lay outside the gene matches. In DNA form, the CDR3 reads TGCGCCAGCAGCTTGACAGGGGTTGGGGCTGGAAACACCATATATTTT. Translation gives CASSLTGVGAGNTIYF. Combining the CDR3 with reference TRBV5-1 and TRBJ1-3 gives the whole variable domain KAGVTQTPRYLIKTRGQQVTLSCSPISGHRSVSWYQQTPGQGLQFLFEYFSETQRNKGNFPGRFSGRQFSNSRSEMNVSTLELGDSALYLCASSLTGVGAGNTIYFGEGSWLTVV.

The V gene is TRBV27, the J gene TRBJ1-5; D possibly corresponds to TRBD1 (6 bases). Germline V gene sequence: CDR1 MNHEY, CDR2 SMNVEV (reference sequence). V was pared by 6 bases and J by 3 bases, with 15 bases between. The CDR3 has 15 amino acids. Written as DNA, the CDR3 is TGTGCCAGCAGGAGAGGGGGAACTGACAATCAGCCCCAGCATTTT. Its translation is CASRRGGTDNQPQHF.

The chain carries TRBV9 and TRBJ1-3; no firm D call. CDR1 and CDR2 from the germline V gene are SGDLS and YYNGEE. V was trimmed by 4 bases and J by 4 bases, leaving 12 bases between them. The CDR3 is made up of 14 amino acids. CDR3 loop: CASSPRGGGNTIYF. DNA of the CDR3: TGTGCCAGCAGCCCTCGGGGTGGGGGAAACACCATATATTTT.

The CDR3 DNA sequence: TGTGCCAGCAGCTCCCCGGGACTAGCGGGAGTGGACGAGCAGTACTTC. This sequence encodes CASSSPGLAGVDEQYF. The V gene is TRBV28, the J gene TRBJ2-7; 14 nucleotides align to TRBD2. The CDR3 is 16 amino acids. The germline CDR1 and CDR2 sequences are MDHEN and SYDVKM. With V trimmed by 6 bases and J by 5 bases, 9 bases remained unmatched.

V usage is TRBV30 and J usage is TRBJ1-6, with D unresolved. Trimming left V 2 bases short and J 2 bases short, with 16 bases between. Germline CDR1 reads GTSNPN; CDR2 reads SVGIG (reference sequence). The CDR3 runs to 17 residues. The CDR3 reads CAWSPSGSRTYNSPLHF. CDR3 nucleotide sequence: TGTGCCTGGAGTCCCTCCGGGTCGAGGACCTATAATTCACCCCTCCACTTT.

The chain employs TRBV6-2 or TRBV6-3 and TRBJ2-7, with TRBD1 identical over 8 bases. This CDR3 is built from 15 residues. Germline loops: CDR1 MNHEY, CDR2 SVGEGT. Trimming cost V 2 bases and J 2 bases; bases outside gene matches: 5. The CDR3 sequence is CASSYRTGLPYEQYF. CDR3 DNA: TGTGCCAGCAGTTACAGGACAGGGCTCCCCTACGAGCAGTACTTC.

DNA of the CDR3: TGCGCCAGCAGCGCCCGACCCCCGTTTGGCCGGGACAGGGGTAACGAGCAGTACTTC. Protein sequence: CASSARPPFGRDRGNEQYF. The J gene is TRBJ2-7, the V gene TRBV5-1, with 10 bases that match TRBD1. Germline CDR1 is SGHRS and CDR2 is YFSETQ. This CDR3 is built from 19 residues. Trimming cost V 4 bases and J 5 bases; bases outside gene matches: 21.

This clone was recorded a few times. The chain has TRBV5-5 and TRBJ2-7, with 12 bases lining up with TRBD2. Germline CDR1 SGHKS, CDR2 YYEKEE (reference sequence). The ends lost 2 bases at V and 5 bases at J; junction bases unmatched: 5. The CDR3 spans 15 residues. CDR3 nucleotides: TGTGCCAGCAGCTTCAGGACTAGCGGGACCCACGAGCAGTACTTC. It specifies CASSFRTSGTHEQYF.

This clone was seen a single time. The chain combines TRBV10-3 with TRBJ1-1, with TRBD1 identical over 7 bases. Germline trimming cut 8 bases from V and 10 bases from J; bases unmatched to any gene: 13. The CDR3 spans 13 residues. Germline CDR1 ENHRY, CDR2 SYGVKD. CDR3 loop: CAIAAEQGRRAFF. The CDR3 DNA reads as TGTGCCATCGCCGCGGAACAGGGGCGAAGAGCTTTCTTT.

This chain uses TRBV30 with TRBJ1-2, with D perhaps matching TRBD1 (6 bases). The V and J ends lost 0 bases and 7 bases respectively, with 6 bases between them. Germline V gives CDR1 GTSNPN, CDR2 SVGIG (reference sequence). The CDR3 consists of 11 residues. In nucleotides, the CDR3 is TGTGCCTGGAGTGTGGGGGCTGGCTACACCTTC. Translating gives CAWSVGAGYTF.